This T cell receptor beta chain was observed in a study of T cell changes during pregnancy in multiple sclerosis. Losses at the gene ends were 8 bases for V and 1 base for J; bases not matched to a gene: 2. Germline CDR1 SNHLY, CDR2 FYNNEI. The CDR3 totals 13 residues. The data were produced by immunoSEQ multiplex PCR, yet TCRdb's version contains in-frame clones alone and is incomplete. This sample carries under 75,000 clones, around 90% of them seen once, and the ten largest clones take about 2.1%. The receptor was derived from a female donor with multiple sclerosis, enrolled in a pregnancy study. Material: peripheral blood, obtained in the first trimester of pregnancy. The chain recombines TRBV2 with TRBJ1-1; 9 bases are shared with TRBD1. CDR3 bases: TGTGCCAGCGGGGGACAGGGGAACACTGAAGCTTTCTTT. This translates into CASGGQGNTEAFF.